This T cell receptor (beta chain) was recovered during a study of T-cell reconstitution after alpha-beta-depleted transplantation in children. Study results and caveats: Newly generated T cells supplied most T-cell counts and diversity one year post-transplant. It was surviving recipient T cells and thymic progenitors that gave some patients high TCRbeta diversity at day 60. Several hundred rapidly expanded clones from non-depleted graft cells reportedly supplied alpha-beta T cells about two months post-transplant.

This clonotype was seen at least ten times. What it recognizes is unknown. Germline loops: CDR1 SGHKS, CDR2 YYEKEE (reference sequence). The CDR3 runs to 16 residues. Trimming cost V 0 bases and J 4 bases, with 15 bases left between them. A TCRbeta library incorporating unique molecular identifiers was prepared. TCRdb processed the PCR reads anew with MiXCR; each CDR3 protein has one entry. The repertoire consists of a few hundred thousand distinct CDR3 sequences, with 9.5% to 13% occurring once and the leading ten covering around 24%. This TCR derives from a male patient aged 2 to 10 who had a stem cell transplant for chronic granulomatous disease, so the T cells may come from the graft donor. The chain has TRBV5-5 and TRBJ2-3; D remains unclear. Here the sequenced sample was peripheral blood, taken 180 days after TCRalphabeta/CD19-depleted stem cell transplant. The CDR3, as DNA: TGTGCCAGCAGCTTGGTAGGGTCCCCCCCCCCAGATACGCAGTATTTT. Amino acids: CASSLVGSPPPDTQYF.